The T cell receptor (beta chain) described here comes from a study of cytomegalovirus exposure and HLA in healthy donors. Looking at the study overall: The 110 million or so unique TCR beta sequences, from some 170 million T cells, were found by an earlier analysis.

With respect to this clone: Its antigen remains unidentified. At one of its ends the junction is not consistent with the germline gene, which may arise from a read error.

60 Vbeta and 13 Jbeta primers were used in PCR. Only in-frame clones appear in the TCRdb table, and some are missing; sequencing was by immunoSEQ multiplex PCR. The sample lists about 140,000 clones; 73% were seen once. Study-wide results and caveats: There were a few CMV-associated chains whose specificity for CMV antigens was confirmed in vitro.

There are 12 residues in the CDR3. The germline V gene has CDR1 SEHNR and CDR2 FQNEAQ (reference sequence). This sequence originates from a human donor in good health. The chain carries TRBV7-9 and TRBJ1-5; no clear D. Sequences were obtained from PBMCs. Here the CDR3 reads CSSSLFGQPQHF. DNA of the CDR3: TGTTCCAGCAGCCTATTTGGTCAGCCCCAGCATTTT.